Sequencing of this T cell receptor beta chain was carried out in a study of blood T cells in healthy people across ages. Study-level findings and limits: Researchers judged that diversity estimates from one million T cells fell short of true values. Diversity was higher, and naive CD4+ cells more numerous, in long-lived donors than in aged donors.

Healthy Caucasian individuals from Russia aged roughly 6 to 100 were enrolled as donors. Isolated PBMCs totaled at least 6 million in each sample. PCR was performed a second time for roughly 7 to 12 cycles using a sample-barcoded 5' primer and a J-beta primer mix. TCRdb re-called the 5' RACE reads through MiXCR, storing one row per CDR3 protein. The table has some 1.4 million distinct CDR3 sequences, approximately 40% seen once. As for this clonotype: Its antigen is unidentified.

CDR3 size: 14 residues. V was cut by 6 bases and J by 5 bases, with 16 bases left in between. The sample was blood. This receptor was identified in a woman under 30 in good health. This chain uses TRBV12-3 or TRBV12-4 with TRBJ1-1, with a tentative D call TRBD1 (6 bases). The DNA for the CDR3 is TGTGCCAGCAGCCGGGGGGACATAGGGACTGAAGCTTTCTTT. It codes for CASSRGDIGTEAFF.